The 27 T cell receptor beta chains in this list originate from one sample, sequenced in a study of blood T cell repertoires in COVID-19. Using immunoSEQ multiplex PCR, the repertoire was profiled, and TCRdb retains in-frame clones only, with some absent. Of 35,000 to 50,000 clones listed, around 89% are singletons. Sequencing input: peripheral blood. These receptors were obtained from a human donor in a cohort sampled during active COVID-19.

This chain uses TRBV20-1 with TRBJ1-6, with TRBD1 as a possible D gene (5 bases). CDR1 is DFQATT, CDR2 SNEGSKA, per germline (reference sequence). The V end lost 3 bases, the J end lost 7 bases, and 13 bases lay between the germline ends. The CDR3 is 14 amino acids. The CDR3 protein is CSASSGGPNSPLHF. In nucleotides, the CDR3 is TGCAGTGCTAGTTCGGGGGGACCGAATTCACCCCTCCACTTT.

The chain has TRBV28 and TRBJ1-2, with 10 bases fitting TRBD1. The V and J ends lost 7 bases and 2 bases, in that order; junction bases with no gene match: 7. The CDR3 length is 15 residues. The germline gives CDR1 MDHEN, CDR2 SYDVKM. CDR3 nucleotides: TGTGCCAGCACCGCCCCGGGACAGGGGAACTATGGCTACACCTTC. Translated, it gives CASTAPGQGNYGYTF.

The chain is built from TRBV28 and TRBJ1-1; TRBD1 agrees at 7 bases. V was pared by 5 bases and J by 1 base, with 7 bases of the junction left unmatched. CDR3 length: 15 amino acids. Germline CDR1 reads MDHEN; CDR2 reads SYDVKM. The CDR3 sequence is CASSVDRVRNTEAFF. CDR3 DNA sequence: TGTGCCAGCAGTGTTGACAGGGTGAGGAACACTGAAGCTTTCTTT.

This chain connects TRBV2 to TRBJ1-2; TRBD1 agrees at 7 bases. The CDR3 length is 14 residues. The germline CDR1 and CDR2 sequences are SNHLY and FYNNEI. V gave up 6 bases and J gave up 7 bases; unmatched junction bases: 11. CDR3 residues: CASSPGQRPGGYTF. The DNA of the CDR3 is TGTGCCAGCAGCCCGGGACAGCGCCCGGGTGGCTACACCTTC.

The J gene is TRBJ2-3, the V gene TRBV7-6; weak D call: TRBD2 (5 bases). CDR3 length equals 13 residues. CDR1 and CDR2 from the germline V gene are SGHVS and FNYEAQ. V lost 4 bases and J lost 5, with 10 bases in between. This CDR3 reads CASSYSGGDTQYF. In DNA, the CDR3 is TGTGCCAGCAGCTACTCCGGAGGAGATACGCAGTATTTT. The variable domain in full, with the rest retrieved from reference TRBV7-6 and TRBJ2-3, is GAGVSQSPRYKVTKRGQDVALRCDPISGHVSLYWYRQALGQGPEFLTYFNYEAQQDKSGLPNDRFSAERPEGSISTLTIQRTEQRDSAMYRCASSYSGGDTQYFGPGTRLTVL.

This chain links TRBV6-6 with TRBJ1-5; TRBD1 aligns across 7 bases. This CDR3 spans 14 amino acids. V dropped 6 bases and J dropped 6; count of bases not matched to a gene: 8. Germline lookup yields CDR1 MNHNY and CDR2 SVGAGI (reference sequence). The CDR3 loop reads CASSQQGQSQPQHF. Written as DNA, the CDR3 is TGTGCCAGCAGCCAACAGGGGCAAAGTCAGCCCCAGCATTTT.

This chain connects TRBV4-1 to TRBJ2-7, with 10 bases that match TRBD2. Germline assignment: CDR1 MGHRA and CDR2 YSYEKL. The ends lost 1 base at V and 2 bases at J; junction bases unmatched: 5. This CDR3 contains 16 residues. The CDR3 here is CASSQVPLAGAYEQYF. The DNA of the CDR3 is TGCGCCAGCAGCCAAGTCCCCCTAGCGGGAGCCTACGAGCAGTACTTC.

The chain carries TRBV12-3 or TRBV12-4 and TRBJ1-2; 7 bases align to TRBD1. Unmatched junction bases numbered 4, after V lost 5 bases and J lost 4 bases. The CDR3 extends over 13 amino acids. The CDR3 DNA is TGTGCCAGCAGTCCTAGACAGGGCTATGGCTACACCTTC. Translation: CASSPRQGYGYTF.

J is TRBJ2-3 and V is TRBV4-1, with 7 bases lining up with TRBD2. V trimming: 3 bases; J trimming: 0 bases; junction bases outside the gene matches: 6. The CDR3 sequence is 16 residues long. CDR1 and CDR2 from the germline V gene are MGHRA and YSYEKL. The CDR3 reads CASSQGRGASTDTQYF. CDR3 nucleotide sequence: TGCGCCAGCAGCCAGGGGAGGGGAGCTAGCACAGATACGCAGTATTTT.

The chain joins TRBV24-1 to TRBJ2-1, with 10 bases that match TRBD2. The V and J ends lost 4 bases and 3 bases, in that order; junction bases with no gene match: 8. The CDR3 is made up of 17 amino acids. Germline V gene sequence: CDR1 KGHDR, CDR2 SFDVKD. The CDR3 nucleotides are TGTGCCACCAGTGACCACCTAGCGGGAGCGGACTACAATGAGCAGTTCTTC. This gives the protein CATSDHLAGADYNEQFF.

DNA of the CDR3: TGTGCCAGCAGTAAACGGGACAGGGGGAACACTGAAGCTTTCTTT. This codes for CASSKRDRGNTEAFF. The chain combines TRBV6-5 with TRBJ1-1; 10 nucleotides match TRBD1. The CDR3 loop spans 15 amino acids. From germline, CDR1 is MNHEY and CDR2 SVGAGI. V trimming: 5 bases; J trimming: 1 base; junction bases outside the gene matches: 4.

V gene TRBV19 combines with J gene TRBJ1-2; D is perhaps TRBD1 (6 bases). Trimming pared 7 bases from V and 7 bases from J, leaving 10 bases between. The CDR3 spans 11 residues. The germline CDR1 and CDR2 sequences are LNHDA and SQIVND (reference sequence). For the CDR3, the DNA is TGTGCCAGTATCAGGGGCGCTGGCTACACCTTC. It encodes CASIRGAGYTF.

The rearrangement links TRBV7-9 to TRBJ2-3; 11 nucleotides match TRBD1. Per germline, CDR1 SEHNR and CDR2 FQNEAQ (reference sequence). CDR3 length equals 15 residues. Germline trimming cut 6 bases from V and 6 bases from J; bases unmatched to any gene: 8. This CDR3 is CASRTGTGGGDTQYF. The CDR3 bases are TGTGCCAGCAGAACCGGGACAGGGGGAGGGGATACGCAGTATTTT.

This clone appeared a single time. V and J are TRBV14 and TRBJ1-1, with no clear D. The CDR3 totals 15 residues. V was cut by 6 bases and J by 4 bases, with 18 bases left in between. Germline lookup yields CDR1 SGHDN and CDR2 FVKESK. DNA of the CDR3: TGTGCCAGCAGACGAATACAGAAGCGGCCCACTGAAGCTTTCTTT. Residues: CASRRIQKRPTEAFF.

The chain joins TRBV27 to TRBJ1-1; TRBD1 matches 7 bases. Unmatched junction bases numbered 14, after V lost 7 bases and J lost 0 bases. CDR1 MNHEY and CDR2 SMNVEV come from the germline V gene (reference sequence). CDR3 length: 17 amino acids. The CDR3 DNA sequence: TGTGCCAGCACCCCGGGGCAGGGACAGCCTCTGAACACTGAAGCTTTCTTT. The encoded protein is CASTPGQGQPLNTEAFF.

The rearrangement uses TRBV11-2 and TRBJ2-3, with a tentative D call TRBD2 (5 bases). CDR1 SGHAT and CDR2 FQNNGV come from the germline V gene. The CDR3 loop spans 14 amino acids. V lost 3 bases and J 6 bases, leaving 13 bases between the germline ends. This chain's CDR3 is CASSFRPGRDTQYF. DNA of the CDR3: TGTGCCAGCAGCTTCCGACCGGGAAGGGATACGCAGTATTTT.

The chain employs TRBV28 and TRBJ1-2; D is undetermined. The V gene lost 7 bases and the J gene lost 5 bases, with 26 bases spanning the gap. Germline values: CDR1 MDHEN, CDR2 SYDVKM. This CDR3 is 17 amino acids long. In DNA form, the CDR3 reads TGTGCCAGCACCCGCAACCGGGGTAATCTCGGGAGATATGGCTACACCTTC. Its protein product is CASTRNRGNLGRYGYTF.

The gene calls are TRBV6-4 and TRBJ2-5, with D perhaps TRBD2 (6 bases). This CDR3 is built from 15 residues. CDR1 and CDR2 (germline): MRHNA, SNTAGT. Trimming removed 4 bases from V and 2 bases from J, with 14 bases in between. This chain's CDR3 is CASSAVVGGQETQYF. The CDR3 nucleotides read TGTGCCAGCAGTGCTGTGGTGGGGGGACAAGAGACCCAGTACTTC.

V and J are TRBV7-9 and TRBJ2-3; 8 nucleotides agree with TRBD2. Losses at the gene ends were 5 bases for V and 4 bases for J; bases not matched to a gene: 8. The CDR3 has 15 amino acids. Germline V gene sequence: CDR1 SEHNR, CDR2 FQNEAQ (reference sequence). CDR3 in amino acids: CASSTGTSSADTQYF. DNA of the CDR3: TGTGCCAGCAGCACAGGGACTAGTAGCGCAGATACGCAGTATTTT.

The chain has TRBV19 and TRBJ1-5, with no clear D. V was shortened by 5 bases and J by 2 bases, with 10 bases between the two germline ends. CDR3 length: 14 residues. CDR1 and CDR2 from the germline V gene are LNHDA and SQIVND (reference sequence). CDR3 in DNA: TGTGCCAGTAGTCCCGGTCGCGGCAATCAGCCCCAGCATTTT. Translating it yields CASSPGRGNQPQHF.

The CDR3 region is CASSIGPQGATQYF. The CDR3 nucleotides read TGTGCCAGTAGTATAGGACCTCAGGGGGCTACGCAGTATTTT. The chain couples TRBV19 to TRBJ2-3, with 8 bases identical to TRBD1. Trimming removed 1 base from V and 8 bases from J; junction bases left unmatched: 5. Germline-derived CDR1 and CDR2 are LNHDA and SQIVND (reference sequence). The CDR3 runs to 14 residues.

The chain has TRBV10-3 and TRBJ2-7, with 12 bases lining up with TRBD1. This CDR3 comprises 17 residues. V gave up 4 bases and J gave up 1 base; unmatched junction bases: 8. Germline V lookup: CDR1 ENHRY, CDR2 SYGVKD. CDR3 protein: CAISGFGTGGNSYEQYF. The CDR3, as DNA: TGTGCCATCAGTGGCTTCGGGACAGGGGGCAATTCCTACGAGCAGTACTTC.

The chain couples TRBV5-6 to TRBJ2-2; D unclear. Looked up from germline, CDR1 is SGHDT and CDR2 is YYEEEE. There are 16 residues in the CDR3. With 1 base removed from V and 0 bases from J, the gap between germline ends came to 10 bases. DNA for the CDR3: TGTGCCAGCAGCTTGTTGGGCTACTCGAACACCGGGGAGCTGTTTTTT. It is translated as CASSLLGYSNTGELFF.

This chain joins TRBV13 and TRBJ1-3; no clear D gene. Per germline, CDR1 PRHDT and CDR2 FYEKMQ (reference sequence). The CDR3 covers 15 residues. Trimming shortened V by 0 bases and J by 0 bases, and 6 bases separated the two germline ends. In nucleotides, the CDR3 is TGTGCCAGCAGCTTAGGCCGAGGCTCTGGAAACACCATATATTTT. Translated, it gives CASSLGRGSGNTIYF.

The chain is built from TRBV6-6 and TRBJ1-5; D possibly corresponds to TRBD1 (5 bases). The CDR3 runs to 15 residues. Germline V gene data show CDR1 as MNHNY and CDR2 as SVGAGI (reference sequence). Trimming left V 6 bases short and J 2 bases short, with 14 bases between. The CDR3 spells CASSPPRAGNQPQHF. DNA for the CDR3: TGTGCCAGCAGCCCCCCCAGGGCGGGCAATCAGCCCCAGCATTTT.

The J gene is TRBJ2-2, the V gene TRBV19; 7 nucleotides agree with TRBD1. Germline V CDR1 and CDR2: LNHDA, SQIVND (reference sequence). Losses at the gene ends were 3 bases for V and 3 bases for J; bases not matched to a gene: 7. The CDR3 has 16 residues. The CDR3 spells CASSISSGQYTGELFF. CDR3 bases: TGTGCCAGTAGTATTTCATCGGGACAGTACACCGGGGAGCTGTTTTTT.

This chain uses TRBV2 with TRBJ2-1, with 7 bases that match TRBD1. The CDR3 totals 15 residues. The germline V gene encodes CDR1 SNHLY and CDR2 FYNNEI. The V segment lost 6 bases and the J segment 2 bases; nucleotides outside the gene matches: 7. The CDR3 sequence is CASRPTGLAYNEQFF. The CDR3 DNA reads as TGTGCCAGCAGGCCGACAGGGTTAGCCTACAATGAGCAGTTCTTC.